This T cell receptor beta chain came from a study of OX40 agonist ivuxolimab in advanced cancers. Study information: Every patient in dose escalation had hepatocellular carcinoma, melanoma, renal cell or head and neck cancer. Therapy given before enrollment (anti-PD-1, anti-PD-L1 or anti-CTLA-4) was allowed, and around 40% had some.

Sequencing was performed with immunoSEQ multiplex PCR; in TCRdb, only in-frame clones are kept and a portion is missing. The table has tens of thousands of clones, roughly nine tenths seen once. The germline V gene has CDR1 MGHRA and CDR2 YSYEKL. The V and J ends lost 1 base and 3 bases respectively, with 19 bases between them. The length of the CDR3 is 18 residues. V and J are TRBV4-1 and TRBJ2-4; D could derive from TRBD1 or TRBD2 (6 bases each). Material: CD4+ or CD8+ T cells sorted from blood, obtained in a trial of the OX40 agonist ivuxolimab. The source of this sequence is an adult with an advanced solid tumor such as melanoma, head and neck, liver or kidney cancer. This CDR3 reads CASSQARLGKGGKNIQYF. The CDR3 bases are TGCGCCAGCAGCCAAGCGAGACTGGGGAAGGGGGGCAAAAACATTCAGTACTTC.